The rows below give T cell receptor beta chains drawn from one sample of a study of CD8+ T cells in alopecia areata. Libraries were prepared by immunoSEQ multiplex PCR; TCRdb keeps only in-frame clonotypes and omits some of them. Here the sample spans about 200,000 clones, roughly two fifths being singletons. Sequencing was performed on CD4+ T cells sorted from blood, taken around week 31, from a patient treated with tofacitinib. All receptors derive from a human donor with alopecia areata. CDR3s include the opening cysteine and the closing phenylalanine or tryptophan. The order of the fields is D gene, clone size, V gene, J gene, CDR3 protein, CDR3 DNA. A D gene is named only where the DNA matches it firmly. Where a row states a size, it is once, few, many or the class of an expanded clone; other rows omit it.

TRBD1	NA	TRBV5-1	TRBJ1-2	CASSTSGGSNYGYTF	TGCGCCAGCAGCACCTCAGGGGGCTCTAACTATGGCTACACCTTC
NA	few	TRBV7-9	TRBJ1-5	CASSFNGDQPQHF	TGTGCCAGCAGCTTCAACGGGGATCAGCCCCAGCATTTT
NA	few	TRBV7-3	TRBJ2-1	CASSLGLYNEQFF	TGTGCCAGCAGCTTGGGCCTATACAATGAGCAGTTCTTC
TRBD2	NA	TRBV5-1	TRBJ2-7	CASSSTSVAEQYF	TGCGCCAGCAGCTCGACTAGCGTGGCCGAGCAGTACTTC
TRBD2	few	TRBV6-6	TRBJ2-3	CASTLSGGHGDTQYF	TGTGCCAGCACCTTAAGCGGGGGGCATGGAGATACGCAGTATTTT
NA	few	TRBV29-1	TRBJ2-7	CSVDGQSDYEQYF	TGCAGCGTTGATGGCCAATCGGACTACGAGCAGTACTTC
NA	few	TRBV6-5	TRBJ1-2	CASSPGGPGYTF	TGTGCCAGCAGTCCGGGAGGGCCCGGCTACACCTTC
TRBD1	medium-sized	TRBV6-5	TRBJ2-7	CASSSTKTGAYEQYF	TGTGCCAGCAGTTCCACTAAGACAGGGGCCTACGAGCAGTACTTC
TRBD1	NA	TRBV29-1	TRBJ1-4	CSGSQGFPGGLFF	TGCAGCGGATCACAGGGGTTCCCGGGTGGACTGTTTTTT
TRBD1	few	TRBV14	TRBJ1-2	CASSPPSDRGSYGYTF	TGTGCCAGCAGCCCACCTTCCGACAGGGGTAGCTATGGCTACACCTTC
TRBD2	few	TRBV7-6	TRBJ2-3	CASSSTSVGTDTQYF	TGTGCCAGCAGCTCGACTAGCGTGGGAACAGATACGCAGTATTTT
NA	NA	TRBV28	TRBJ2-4	CASSLGGKGIQYF	TGTGCCAGCAGTTTAGGGGGAAAGGGCATTCAGTACTTC
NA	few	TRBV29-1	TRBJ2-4	CSVETGRGADIQYF	TGCAGCGTTGAAACGGGCAGGGGAGCAGACATTCAGTACTTC
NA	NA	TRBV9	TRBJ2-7	CASSPSRGSTYEQYF	TGTGCCAGCAGCCCCTCGAGGGGATCGACCTACGAGCAGTACTTC
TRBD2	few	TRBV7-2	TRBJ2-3	CARTSGRVGSDTQYF	TGTGCCAGGACTAGCGGGCGGGTCGGTAGCGATACGCAGTATTTT
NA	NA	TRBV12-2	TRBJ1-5	CASRNTGLGHF	TGTGCAAGTCGCAATACCGGCCTCGGGCATTTT
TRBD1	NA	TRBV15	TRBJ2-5	CATSRGQGVETQYF	TGTGCCACCAGCAGAGGACAGGGGGTTGAGACCCAGTACTTC
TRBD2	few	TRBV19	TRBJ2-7	CASRRAGSSYEQYF	TGTGCCAGTAGAAGAGCGGGAAGCTCCTACGAGCAGTACTTC
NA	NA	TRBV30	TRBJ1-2	CAWSVSQGYGYTF	TGTGCCTGGAGTGTATCGCAGGGGTATGGCTACACCTTC
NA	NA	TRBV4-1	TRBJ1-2	CASSLTTAPRYGYTF	TGCGCCAGCAGCCTTACAACGGCCCCTCGCTATGGCTACACCTTC
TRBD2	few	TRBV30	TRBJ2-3	CAWSPPRAGGTDTQYF	TGTGCCTGGAGTCCACCTAGAGCGGGGGGCACAGATACGCAGTATTTT
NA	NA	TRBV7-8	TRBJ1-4	CASSRNRAANEKLFF	TGTGCCAGCAGCCGGAACAGGGCTGCTAATGAAAAACTGTTTTTT
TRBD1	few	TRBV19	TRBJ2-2	CASSIGTGSTGELFF	TGTGCCAGTAGTATCGGGACAGGGAGTACCGGGGAGCTGTTTTTT
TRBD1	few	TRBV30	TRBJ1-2	CAWAGTGGLGYTF	TGTGCCTGGGCCGGGACAGGGGGTCTTGGCTACACCTTC
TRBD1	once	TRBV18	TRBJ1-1	CASSPPPTGRTEAFF	TGTGCCAGCTCACCACCACCGACAGGGAGGACTGAAGCTTTCTTT
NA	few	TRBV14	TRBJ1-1	CASSQEVNTEAFF	TGTGCCAGCAGCCAAGAAGTGAACACTGAAGCTTTCTTT
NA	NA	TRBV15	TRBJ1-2	CATSRDRGLDYGYTF	TGTGCCACCAGCAGAGATCGGGGTTTAGACTATGGCTACACCTTC
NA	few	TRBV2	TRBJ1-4	CASRWGQIEKLFF	TGTGCCAGCAGGTGGGGGCAGATTGAAAAACTGTTTTTT
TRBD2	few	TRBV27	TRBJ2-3	CASFSSGRTGTDTQYF	TGTGCCAGCTTCTCTAGCGGGAGGACTGGCACAGATACGCAGTATTTT
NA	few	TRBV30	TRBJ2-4	CAWSVDGEAKNIQYF	TGTGCCTGGAGTGTCGACGGAGAAGCCAAAAACATTCAGTACTTC
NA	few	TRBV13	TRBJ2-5	CASSFQARETQYF	TGTGCCAGCAGCTTCCAGGCGCGGGAGACCCAGTACTTC
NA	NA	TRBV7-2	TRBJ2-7	CASSWGHASYEQYF	TGTGCCAGCAGCTGGGGACACGCGTCCTACGAGCAGTACTTC
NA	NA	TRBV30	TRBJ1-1	CAWSPWAPGRLGSEAFF	TGTGCCTGGAGTCCCTGGGCCCCGGGGAGGCTTGGATCTGAAGCTTTCTTT
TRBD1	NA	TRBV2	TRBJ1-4	CASRETGVKGEKLFF	TGTGCCAGCAGAGAGACAGGGGTGAAGGGTGAAAAACTGTTTTTT
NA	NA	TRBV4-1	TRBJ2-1	CASSQAERAVSYNEQFF	TGCGCCAGCAGCCAAGCAGAGCGGGCCGTCTCCTACAATGAGCAGTTCTTC
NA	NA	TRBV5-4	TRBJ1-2	CASSFFDRLSGYTF	TGTGCCAGCAGCTTTTTTGACCGCTTGAGTGGCTACACCTTC
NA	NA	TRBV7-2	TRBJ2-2	CASSLYIGELFF	TGTGCCAGCAGCTTATATATCGGGGAGCTGTTTTTT
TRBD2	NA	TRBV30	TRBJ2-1	CAWSPGGPNEQFF	TGTGCCTGGAGTCCGGGAGGGCCCAATGAGCAGTTCTTC
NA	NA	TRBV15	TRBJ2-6	CATSREDNSGANVLTF	TGTGCCACCAGCAGAGAGGACAACTCTGGGGCCAACGTCCTGACTTTC
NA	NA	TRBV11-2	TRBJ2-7	CASSLAGNEQYF	TGTGCCAGCAGCTTAGCAGGAAACGAGCAGTACTTC